What follows are 10 T cell receptor beta chains derived from one specimen sequenced in a study of post-analysis software for immune sequencing data. Study-wide results and caveats: Roughly 5 TRBV segments (TRBV5-6, TRBV5-1 and TRBV20-1 among them) occurred more frequently in patients than in controls.

Unique molecular identifiers featured in each of the TCR beta cDNA libraries. TCRdb passed the PCR reads through MiXCR, listing each CDR3 protein once. The sample lists fewer than 700,000 distinct CDR3 sequences; around 47% were seen once. The antigens of these receptors remain unknown. The source material was blood. The receptors stem from a girl aged 5 to 17 with multiple sclerosis.

The rearrangement links TRBV7-9 to TRBJ2-1; 7 bases match TRBD2. Trimming took 5 bases from V and 4 from J; bases not matched to a gene: 11. This CDR3 contains 16 residues. Germline V gene data show CDR1 as SEHNR and CDR2 as FQNEAQ (reference sequence). CDR3 loop: CASSATGTTSYNEQFF. CDR3 bases: TGTGCCAGCAGCGCTACCGGGACTACCTCTTACAATGAGCAGTTCTTC.

This clonotype came up a few times. CDR3 DNA: TGCGCCATCGAGGCCCCGCCCGGGGATACGCAGTATTTT. This encodes CAIEAPPGDTQYF. This chain joins TRBV10-2 and TRBJ2-3; unclear D gene. The CDR3 is made up of 13 amino acids. Between the trimmed V and J ends, which lost 10 bases and 6 bases, there was a span of 17 bases. In germline, CDR1 is WSHSY, CDR2 SAAADI.

This clonotype came up a few times. V and J are TRBV11-1 and TRBJ2-1; tentative D call: TRBD2 (5 bases). Germline loops: CDR1 SGHAT, CDR2 FQDESV (reference sequence). V lost 1 base, J lost 4 bases, and 11 bases lay in between. This CDR3 contains 15 residues. CDR3 residues: CASSLGSGKYNEQFF. CDR3 DNA: TGTGCCAGCAGCTTAGGTTCCGGGAAGTACAATGAGCAGTTCTTC.

The rearrangement links TRBV7-2 to TRBJ2-5, with 7 bases identical to TRBD2. The germline V gene encodes CDR1 SGHTA and CDR2 FQGNSA. The CDR3 is 15 amino acids. The V segment lost 7 bases and the J segment 4 bases; nucleotides outside the gene matches: 12. This chain's CDR3 is CASTRTSGVGETQYF. The CDR3 bases are TGTGCCAGCACGAGAACCAGCGGGGTAGGAGAGACCCAGTACTTC.

This sequence joins TRBV3-1 and TRBJ2-1; 8 bases agree with TRBD2. Germline CDR1 LGHDT, CDR2 YNNKEL (reference sequence). This CDR3 comprises 15 residues. With 2 bases clipped from V and 10 bases from J, the junction kept 10 bases outside the gene matches. The CDR3 reads CASSQRQAGGGEQFF. The CDR3 DNA is TGTGCCAGCAGCCAACGGCAGGCAGGCGGGGGGGAGCAGTTCTTC.

This rearrangement joins TRBV12-3 or TRBV12-4 to TRBJ2-3, with unresolved D. Between the trimmed V and J ends, which lost 3 bases and 1 base, there was a span of 8 bases. The CDR3 loop spans 14 amino acids. The CDR3 spells CASSFMGGTDTQYF. The CDR3, as DNA: TGTGCCAGCAGTTTTATGGGTGGCACAGATACGCAGTATTTT.

The sample holds a few counts of this clonotype. This chain uses TRBV7-6 with TRBJ1-4; no reliable D call. CDR3 length: 18 amino acids. Germline CDR1 SGHVS, CDR2 FNYEAQ. Trimming took 1 base from V and 6 from J, leaving 21 bases between them. The CDR3 loop reads CASSLVSEPGRLDEKLFF. The CDR3 region has the DNA TGTGCCAGCAGCTTAGTCTCCGAACCTGGGCGATTAGATGAAAAACTGTTTTTT.

This chain joins TRBV27 and TRBJ2-1, with TRBD1 identical over 11 bases. The CDR3 is made up of 16 amino acids. J lost 6 bases, V lost 2 bases, and 6 bases had no gene match. The V gene's germline CDR1 is MNHEY and CDR2 SMNVEV (reference sequence). This CDR3 reads CASSLMGTGGFNEQFF. The CDR3 region has the DNA TGTGCCAGCAGTTTAATGGGGACAGGGGGGTTCAATGAGCAGTTCTTC.

This clonotype was picked up a small number of times. The chain has TRBV12-5 and TRBJ2-1; D is undetermined. The CDR3 has 13 residues. The V end lost 1 base, the J end lost 6 bases, and 7 bases lay between the germline ends. Germline CDR1 LGHNT, CDR2 FRNRAP. The CDR3: CASGLAAGNEQFF. The CDR3, as DNA: TGTGCTAGTGGTTTGGCCGCAGGCAATGAGCAGTTCTTC.

The rearrangement links TRBV12-3 or TRBV12-4 to TRBJ2-5, with D perhaps given as TRBD1 or TRBD2 (5 bases each). TRBJ2-7 explains the end of the DNA better; the J call may be wrong. CDR3 length equals 13 residues. The CDR3 DNA is TGTGCCAGCAGTATCGGGGCCTCCTACGAGCAGTACTTC. Translation gives CASSIGASYEQYF.